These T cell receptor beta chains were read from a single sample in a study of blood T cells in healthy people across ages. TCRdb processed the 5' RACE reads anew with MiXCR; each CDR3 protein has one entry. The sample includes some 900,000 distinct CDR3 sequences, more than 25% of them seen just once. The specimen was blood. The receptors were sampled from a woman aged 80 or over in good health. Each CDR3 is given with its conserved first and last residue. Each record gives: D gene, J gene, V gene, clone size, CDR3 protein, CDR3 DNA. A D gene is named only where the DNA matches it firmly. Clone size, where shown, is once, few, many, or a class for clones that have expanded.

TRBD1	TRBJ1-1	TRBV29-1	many	CSAGTGRATEAFF	TGCAGCGCCGGGACAGGGAGGGCCACTGAAGCTTTCTTT
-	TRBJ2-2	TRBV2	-	CASNGGGYTGELFF	TGTGCCAGCAACGGAGGGGGCTACACCGGGGAGCTGTTTTTT
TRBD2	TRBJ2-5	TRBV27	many	CATVRSGTTGTQYF	TGTGCCACCGTACGATCCGGGACTACGGGGACCCAGTACTTC
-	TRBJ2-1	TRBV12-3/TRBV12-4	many	CACCLAQDNEQFF	TGTGCCTGCTGCCTAGCGCAGGACAATGAGCAGTTCTTC
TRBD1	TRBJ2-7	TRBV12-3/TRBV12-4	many	CASSRGQGYYEQYF	TGTGCCAGCAGTCGCGGACAGGGTTACTACGAGCAGTACTTC
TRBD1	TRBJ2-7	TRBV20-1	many	CSASMGTANYEQYF	TGCAGTGCTAGTATGGGGACAGCCAACTACGAGCAGTACTTC
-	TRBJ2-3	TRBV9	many	CASSVGAGVSTDTQYF	TGTGCCAGCAGCGTAGGCGCCGGGGTTAGCACAGATACGCAGTATTTT
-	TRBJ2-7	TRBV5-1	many	CASSLDGAYEQYF	TGCGCCAGCAGCTTGGATGGAGCCTACGAGCAGTACTTC
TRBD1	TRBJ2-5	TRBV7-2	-	CASSADRGLGTQYF	TGTGCCAGCAGCGCCGACAGGGGGCTGGGGACCCAGTACTTC
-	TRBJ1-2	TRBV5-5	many	CASSLVPGRANYGYTF	TGTGCCAGCAGCTTGGTTCCGGGGAGGGCTAACTATGGCTACACCTTC
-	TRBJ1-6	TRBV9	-	CASSVGQAYNSPLHF	TGTGCCAGCAGCGTAGGGCAGGCCTATAATTCACCCCTCCACTTT
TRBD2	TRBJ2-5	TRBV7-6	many	CASSLGGGDQETQYF	TGTGCCAGCAGCTTAGGTGGGGGGGACCAAGAGACCCAGTACTTC
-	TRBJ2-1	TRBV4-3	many	CASSQDFGLGYNEQFF	TGCGCCAGCAGCCAAGATTTCGGACTGGGCTACAATGAGCAGTTCTTC
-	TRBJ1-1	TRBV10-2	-	CASSRSGGNTEAFF	TGCGCCAGCAGCCGGAGCGGTGGGAACACTGAAGCTTTCTTT
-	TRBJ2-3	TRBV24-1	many	CATSFGTDTQYF	TGTGCCACCAGTTTCGGCACAGATACGCAGTATTTT
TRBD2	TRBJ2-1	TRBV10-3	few	CAISGGGGDCNEQFF	TGTGCCATCAGTGGGGGCGGGGGGGACTGCAATGAGCAGTTCTTC
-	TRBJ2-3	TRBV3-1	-	CASSPSADSADTQYF	TGTGCCAGCAGCCCATCTGCGGACAGCGCAGATACGCAGTATTTT
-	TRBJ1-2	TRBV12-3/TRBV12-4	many	CASSLWGEYGYTF	TGTGCCAGCAGTTTATGGGGGGAGTATGGCTACACCTTC
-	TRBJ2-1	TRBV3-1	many	CASSLRLGLEQFF	TGTGCCAGCAGCCTCAGACTGGGCTTAGAGCAGTTCTTC
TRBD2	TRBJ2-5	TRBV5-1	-	CASSLAAAGGPETQYF	TGCGCCAGCAGCTTGGCCGCGGCGGGGGGGCCCGAGACCCAGTACTTC
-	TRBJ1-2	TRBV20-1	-	CSARDSGGSNYGYTF	TGCAGTGCTAGAGATTCGGGGGGTTCTAACTATGGCTACACCTTC
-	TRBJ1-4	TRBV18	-	CASSPGQHATNEKLFF	TGTGCCAGCTCACCGGGGCAGCATGCAACTAATGAAAAACTGTTTTTT
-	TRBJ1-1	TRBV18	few	CASSPTGDIGTEAFF	TGTGCCAGCTCACCAACAGGCGACATCGGCACTGAAGCTTTCTTT
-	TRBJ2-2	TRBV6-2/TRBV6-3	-	CASSALQSAGELFF	TGTGCCAGCAGTGCCCTTCAGTCGGCCGGGGAGCTGTTTTTT
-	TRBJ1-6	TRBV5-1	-	CASSLETVSYNSPLHF	TGCGCCAGCAGCTTAGAGACAGTCTCCTATAATTCACCCCTCCACTTT
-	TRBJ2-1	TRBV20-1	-	CSARDYAGSLETQFF	TGCAGTGCTAGAGATTACGCGGGGAGCTTGGAGACCCAGTTCTTC
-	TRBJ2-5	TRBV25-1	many	CASSEEGQETQYF	TGTGCCAGCAGTGAAGAAGGGCAAGAGACCCAGTACTTC
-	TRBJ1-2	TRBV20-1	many	CSARDPPPPNNYGYTF	TGCAGTGCTAGAGATCCTCCTCCCCCTAATAACTATGGCTACACCTTC
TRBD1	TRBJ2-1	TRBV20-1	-	CSAEGQGDSFEQFF	TGCAGCGCAGAAGGACAGGGGGATAGTTTTGAGCAGTTCTTC
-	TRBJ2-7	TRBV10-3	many	CAINPGAGEQYF	TGTGCCATCAACCCAGGGGCGGGTGAGCAGTACTTC
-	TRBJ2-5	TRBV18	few	CASSPPTGLGETQYF	TGTGCCAGCTCACCCCCTACGGGCTTGGGAGAGACCCAGTACTTC
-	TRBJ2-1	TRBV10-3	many	CAISGKGLWNEQFF	TGTGCCATCAGTGGGAAGGGTTTGTGGAATGAGCAGTTCTTC